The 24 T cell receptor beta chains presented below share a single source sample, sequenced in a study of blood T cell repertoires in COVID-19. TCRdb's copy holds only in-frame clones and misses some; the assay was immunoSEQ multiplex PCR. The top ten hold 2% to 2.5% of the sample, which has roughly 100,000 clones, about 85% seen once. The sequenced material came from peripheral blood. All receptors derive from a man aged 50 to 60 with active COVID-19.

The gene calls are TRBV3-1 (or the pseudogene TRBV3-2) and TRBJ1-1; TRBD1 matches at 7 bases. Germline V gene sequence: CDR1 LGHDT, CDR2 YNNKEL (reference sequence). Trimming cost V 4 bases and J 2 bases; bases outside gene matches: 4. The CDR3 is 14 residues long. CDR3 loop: CASSRDSLNTEAFF. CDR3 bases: TGTGCCAGCAGCCGGGACAGCTTAAACACTGAAGCTTTCTTT.

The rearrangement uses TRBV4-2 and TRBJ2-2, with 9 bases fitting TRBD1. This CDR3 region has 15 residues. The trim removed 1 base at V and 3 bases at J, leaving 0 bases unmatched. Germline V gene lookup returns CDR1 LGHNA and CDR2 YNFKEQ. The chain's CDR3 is CASSQGTGDTGELFF. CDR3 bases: TGTGCCAGCAGCCAAGGGACAGGGGACACCGGGGAGCTGTTTTTT.

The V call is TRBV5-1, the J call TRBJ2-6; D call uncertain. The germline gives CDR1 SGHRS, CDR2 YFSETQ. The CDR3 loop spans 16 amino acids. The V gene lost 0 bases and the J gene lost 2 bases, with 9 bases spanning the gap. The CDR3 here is CASSLVTTPGANVLTF. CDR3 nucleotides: TGCGCCAGCAGCTTGGTGACGACTCCTGGGGCCAACGTCCTGACTTTC.

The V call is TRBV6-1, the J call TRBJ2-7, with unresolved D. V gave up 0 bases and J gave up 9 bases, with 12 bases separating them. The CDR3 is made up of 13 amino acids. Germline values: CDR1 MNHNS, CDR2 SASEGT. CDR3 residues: CASSEALTGGQYF. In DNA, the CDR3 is TGTGCCAGCAGTGAAGCCCTAACCGGTGGGCAGTACTTC.

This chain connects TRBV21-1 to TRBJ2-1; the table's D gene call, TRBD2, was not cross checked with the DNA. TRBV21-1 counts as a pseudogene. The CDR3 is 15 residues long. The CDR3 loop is CASSKQCGIMGEQFF. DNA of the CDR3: TGTGCCAGCAGCAAACAGTGCGGCATCATGGGTGAGCAGTTCTTC.

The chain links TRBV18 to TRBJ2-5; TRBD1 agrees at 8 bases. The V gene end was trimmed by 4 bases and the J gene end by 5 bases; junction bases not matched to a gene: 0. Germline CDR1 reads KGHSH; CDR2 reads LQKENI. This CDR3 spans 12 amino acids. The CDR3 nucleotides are TGTGCCAGCTCACGGGACAGGGAGACCCAGTACTTC. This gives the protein CASSRDRETQYF.

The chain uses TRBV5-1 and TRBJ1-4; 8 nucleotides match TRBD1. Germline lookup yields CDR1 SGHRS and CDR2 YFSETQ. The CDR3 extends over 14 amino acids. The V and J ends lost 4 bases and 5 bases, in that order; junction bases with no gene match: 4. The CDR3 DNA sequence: TGCGCCAGCAGCCCCGGACAGGGAAATGAAAAACTGTTTTTT. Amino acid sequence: CASSPGQGNEKLFF.

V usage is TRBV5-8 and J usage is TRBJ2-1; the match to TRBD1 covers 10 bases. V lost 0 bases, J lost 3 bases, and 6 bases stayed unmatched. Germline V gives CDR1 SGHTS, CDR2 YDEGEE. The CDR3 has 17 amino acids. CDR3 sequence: CASSLGAGTGDYNEQFF. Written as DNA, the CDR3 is TGTGCCAGCAGCTTGGGGGCCGGGACAGGGGACTACAATGAGCAGTTCTTC.

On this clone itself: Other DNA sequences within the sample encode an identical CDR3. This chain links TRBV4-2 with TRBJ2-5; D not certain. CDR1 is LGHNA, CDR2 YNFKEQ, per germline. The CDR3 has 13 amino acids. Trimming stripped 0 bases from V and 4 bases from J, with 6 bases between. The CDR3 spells CASSQDPGETQYF. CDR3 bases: TGTGCCAGCAGCCAAGACCCAGGAGAGACCCAGTACTTC.

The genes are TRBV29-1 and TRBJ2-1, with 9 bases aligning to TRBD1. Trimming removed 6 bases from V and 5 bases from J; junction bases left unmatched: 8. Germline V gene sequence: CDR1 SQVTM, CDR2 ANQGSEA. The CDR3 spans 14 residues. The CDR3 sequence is CSVGDRVRNNEQFF. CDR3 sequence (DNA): TGCAGCGTGGGGGACAGGGTTAGGAACAATGAGCAGTTCTTC.

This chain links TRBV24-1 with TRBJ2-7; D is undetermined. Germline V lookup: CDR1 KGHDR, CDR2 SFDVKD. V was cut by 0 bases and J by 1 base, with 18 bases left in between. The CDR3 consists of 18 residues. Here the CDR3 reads CATSDLLRFKSNSYEQYF. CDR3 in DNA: TGTGCCACCAGTGATTTGCTACGTTTTAAATCGAATTCCTACGAGCAGTACTTC.

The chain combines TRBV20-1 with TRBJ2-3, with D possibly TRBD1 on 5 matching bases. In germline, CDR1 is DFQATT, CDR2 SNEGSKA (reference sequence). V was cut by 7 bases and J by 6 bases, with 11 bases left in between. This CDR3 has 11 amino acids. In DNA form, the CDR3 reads TGCAGTGGGGGCGTAGCCGATACGCAGTATTTT. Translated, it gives CSGGVADTQYF.

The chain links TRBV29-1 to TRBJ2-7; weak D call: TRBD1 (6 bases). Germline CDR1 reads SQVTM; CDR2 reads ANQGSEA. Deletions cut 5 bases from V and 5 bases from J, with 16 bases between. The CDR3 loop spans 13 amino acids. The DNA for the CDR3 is TGCAGCGTTCTCAGGGGTCCTCCCCACGAGCAGTACTTC. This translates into CSVLRGPPHEQYF.

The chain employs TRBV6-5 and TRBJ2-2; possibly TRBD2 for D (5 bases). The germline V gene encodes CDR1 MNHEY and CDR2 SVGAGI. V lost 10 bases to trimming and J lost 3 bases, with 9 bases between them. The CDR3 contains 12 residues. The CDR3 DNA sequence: TGTGCCAACGCCGGGGACACCGGGGAGCTGTTTTTT. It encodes CANAGDTGELFF.

DNA of the CDR3: TGTGCCAGCAGCTGGACAGGGGATTATGGCTACACCTTC. Amino acids: CASSWTGDYGYTF. This chain joins TRBV5-5 and TRBJ1-2; 9 nucleotides align to TRBD1. The V and J ends lost 3 bases and 5 bases, in that order; junction bases with no gene match: 2. CDR1 is SGHKS and CDR2 is YYEKEE in the germline V gene (reference sequence). The length of the CDR3 is 13 residues.

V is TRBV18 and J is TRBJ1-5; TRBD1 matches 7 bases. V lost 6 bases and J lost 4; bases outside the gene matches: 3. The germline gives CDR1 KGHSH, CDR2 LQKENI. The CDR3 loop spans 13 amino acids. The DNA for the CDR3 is TGTGCCAGCTCTCCGGACAGGAATCAGCCCCAGCATTTT. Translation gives CASSPDRNQPQHF.

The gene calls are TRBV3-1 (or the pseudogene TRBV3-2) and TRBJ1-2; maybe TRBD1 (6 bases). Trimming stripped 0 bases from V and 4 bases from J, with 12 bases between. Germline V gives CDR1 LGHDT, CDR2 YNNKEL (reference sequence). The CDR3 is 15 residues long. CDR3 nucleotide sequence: TGTGCCAGCAGCCAAGAGGGGGCCCGGAGCTATGGCTACACCTTC. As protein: CASSQEGARSYGYTF.

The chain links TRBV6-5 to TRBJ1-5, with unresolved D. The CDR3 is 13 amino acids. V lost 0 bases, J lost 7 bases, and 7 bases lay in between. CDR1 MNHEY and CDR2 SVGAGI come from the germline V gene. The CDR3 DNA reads TGTGCCAGCAGTTACTCGGTGGGCCAGCCCCAGCATTTT. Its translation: CASSYSVGQPQHF.

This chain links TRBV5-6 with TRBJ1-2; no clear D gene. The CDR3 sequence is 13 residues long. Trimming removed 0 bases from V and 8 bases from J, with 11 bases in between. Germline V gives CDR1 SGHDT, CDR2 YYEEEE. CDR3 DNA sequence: TGTGCCAGCAGCTTGGCGGGTGGGAGCGGCTACACCTTC. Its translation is CASSLAGGSGYTF.

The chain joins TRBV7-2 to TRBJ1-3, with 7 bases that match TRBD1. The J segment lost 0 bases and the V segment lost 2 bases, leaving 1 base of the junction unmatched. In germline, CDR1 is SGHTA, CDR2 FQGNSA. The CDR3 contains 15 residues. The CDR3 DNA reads TGTGCCAGCAGCTTACAGGGGGACTCTGGAAACACCATATATTTT. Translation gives CASSLQGDSGNTIYF.

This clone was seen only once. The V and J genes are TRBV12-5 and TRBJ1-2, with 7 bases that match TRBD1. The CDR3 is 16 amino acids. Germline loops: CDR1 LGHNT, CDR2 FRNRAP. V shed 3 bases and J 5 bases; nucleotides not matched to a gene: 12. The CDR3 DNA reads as TGTGCTAGTGGTTTACGGTCAGGGGGAGTTCGGTATGGCTACACCTTC. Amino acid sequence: CASGLRSGGVRYGYTF. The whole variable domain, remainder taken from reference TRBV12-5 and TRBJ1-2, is DARVTQTPRHKVTEMGQEVTMRCQPILGHNTVFWYRQTMMQGLELLAYFRNRAPLDDSGMPKDRFSAEMPDATLATLKIQPSEPRDSAVYFCASGLRSGGVRYGYTFGSGTRLTVV.

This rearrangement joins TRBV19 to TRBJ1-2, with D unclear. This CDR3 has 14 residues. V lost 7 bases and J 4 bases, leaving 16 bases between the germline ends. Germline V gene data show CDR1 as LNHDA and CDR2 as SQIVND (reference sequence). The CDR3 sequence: CASTPGGARYGYTF. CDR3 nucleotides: TGTGCCAGTACCCCGGGAGGTGCTCGCTATGGCTACACCTTC.

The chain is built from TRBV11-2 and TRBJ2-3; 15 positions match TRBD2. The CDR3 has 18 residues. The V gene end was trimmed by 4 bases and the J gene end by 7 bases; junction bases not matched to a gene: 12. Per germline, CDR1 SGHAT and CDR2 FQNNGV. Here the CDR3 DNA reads TGTGCCAGCAGCTACCCCCGGACTAGCGGGGGGGCCAGGTATACGCAGTATTTT. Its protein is CASSYPRTSGGARYTQYF.

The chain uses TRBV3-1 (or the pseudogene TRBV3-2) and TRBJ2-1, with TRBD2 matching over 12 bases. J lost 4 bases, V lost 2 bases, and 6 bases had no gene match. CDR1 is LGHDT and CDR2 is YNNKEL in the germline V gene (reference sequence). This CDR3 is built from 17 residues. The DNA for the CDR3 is TGTGCCAGCAGCCAAACCCCTCTAGCGGGGGGGTACAATGAGCAGTTCTTC. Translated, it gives CASSQTPLAGGYNEQFF.